This T cell receptor beta chain comes out of a study of CD8 T cells in Susac syndrome. High-throughput TCR beta sequencing covered peripheral CD8+ and CD4+ T cells. The patients who served as multiple sclerosis controls were treatment-naive and had stable or active relapsing-remitting disease that fulfilled the revised McDonald criteria. V shed 2 bases and J shed 2 bases, with 12 bases lying between them. CDR1 is MNHNY, CDR2 SVGAGI, per germline (reference sequence). CDR3 length equals 15 residues. When the RNA was reverse transcribed, random hexamers were used with an input of about 0.5 to 1 ug. Across 54 Vbeta and 13 Jbeta, TCR beta CDR3 was amplified with immunoSEQ multiplex PCR. TCRdb independently ran MiXCR on the immunoSEQ multiplex PCR reads; one entry per CDR3 protein. This table has hundreds of thousands of distinct CDR3 sequences, approximately 90% appearing once.

This chain links TRBV6-6 with TRBJ1-1; no clear D. This clonotype was sampled from a human donor with multiple sclerosis. Sequenced sample: CD8+ T cells from PBMCs. The CDR3 DNA is TGTGCCAGCAGTTACCCGCCGGGTCCCAACACTGAAGCTTTCTTT. Residues: CASSYPPGPNTEAFF.